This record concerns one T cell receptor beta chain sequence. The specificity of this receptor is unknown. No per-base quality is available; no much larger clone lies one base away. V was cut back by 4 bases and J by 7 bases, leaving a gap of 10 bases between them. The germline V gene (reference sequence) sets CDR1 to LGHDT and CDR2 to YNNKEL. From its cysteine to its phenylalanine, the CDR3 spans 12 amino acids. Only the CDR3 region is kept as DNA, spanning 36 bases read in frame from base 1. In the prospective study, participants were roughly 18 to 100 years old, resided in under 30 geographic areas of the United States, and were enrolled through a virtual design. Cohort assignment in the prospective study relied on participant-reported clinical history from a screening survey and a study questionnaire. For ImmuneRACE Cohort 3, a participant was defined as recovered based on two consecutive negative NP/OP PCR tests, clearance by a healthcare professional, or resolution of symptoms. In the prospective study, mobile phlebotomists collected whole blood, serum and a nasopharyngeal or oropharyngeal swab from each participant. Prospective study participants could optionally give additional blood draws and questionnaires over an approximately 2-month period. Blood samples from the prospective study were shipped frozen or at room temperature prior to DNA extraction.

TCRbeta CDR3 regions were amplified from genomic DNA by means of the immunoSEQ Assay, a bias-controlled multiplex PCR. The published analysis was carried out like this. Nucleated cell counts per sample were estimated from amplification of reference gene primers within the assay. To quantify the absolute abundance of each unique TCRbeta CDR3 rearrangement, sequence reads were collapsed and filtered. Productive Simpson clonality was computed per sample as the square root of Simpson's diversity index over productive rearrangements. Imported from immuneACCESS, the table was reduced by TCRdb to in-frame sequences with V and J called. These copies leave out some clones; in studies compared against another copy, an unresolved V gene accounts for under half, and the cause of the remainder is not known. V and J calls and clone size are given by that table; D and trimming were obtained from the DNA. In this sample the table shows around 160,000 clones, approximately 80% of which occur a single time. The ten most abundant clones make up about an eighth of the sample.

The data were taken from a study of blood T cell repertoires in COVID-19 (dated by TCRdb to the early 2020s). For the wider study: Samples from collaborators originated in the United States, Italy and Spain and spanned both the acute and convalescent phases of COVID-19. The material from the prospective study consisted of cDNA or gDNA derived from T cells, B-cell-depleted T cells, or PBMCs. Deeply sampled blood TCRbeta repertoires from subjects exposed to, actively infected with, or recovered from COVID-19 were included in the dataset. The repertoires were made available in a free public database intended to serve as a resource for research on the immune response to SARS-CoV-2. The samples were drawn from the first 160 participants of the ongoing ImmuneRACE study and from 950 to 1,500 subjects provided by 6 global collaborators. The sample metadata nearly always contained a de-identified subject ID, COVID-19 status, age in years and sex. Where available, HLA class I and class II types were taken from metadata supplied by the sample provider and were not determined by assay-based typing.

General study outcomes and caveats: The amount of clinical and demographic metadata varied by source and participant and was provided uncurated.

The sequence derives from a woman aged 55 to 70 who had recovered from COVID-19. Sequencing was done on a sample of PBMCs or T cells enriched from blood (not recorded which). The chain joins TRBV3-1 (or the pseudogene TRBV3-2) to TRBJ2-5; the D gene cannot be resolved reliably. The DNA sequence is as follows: TGTGCCAGCAGCCCCCGTACATGGACCCAGTACTTC. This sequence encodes CASSPRTWTQYF.